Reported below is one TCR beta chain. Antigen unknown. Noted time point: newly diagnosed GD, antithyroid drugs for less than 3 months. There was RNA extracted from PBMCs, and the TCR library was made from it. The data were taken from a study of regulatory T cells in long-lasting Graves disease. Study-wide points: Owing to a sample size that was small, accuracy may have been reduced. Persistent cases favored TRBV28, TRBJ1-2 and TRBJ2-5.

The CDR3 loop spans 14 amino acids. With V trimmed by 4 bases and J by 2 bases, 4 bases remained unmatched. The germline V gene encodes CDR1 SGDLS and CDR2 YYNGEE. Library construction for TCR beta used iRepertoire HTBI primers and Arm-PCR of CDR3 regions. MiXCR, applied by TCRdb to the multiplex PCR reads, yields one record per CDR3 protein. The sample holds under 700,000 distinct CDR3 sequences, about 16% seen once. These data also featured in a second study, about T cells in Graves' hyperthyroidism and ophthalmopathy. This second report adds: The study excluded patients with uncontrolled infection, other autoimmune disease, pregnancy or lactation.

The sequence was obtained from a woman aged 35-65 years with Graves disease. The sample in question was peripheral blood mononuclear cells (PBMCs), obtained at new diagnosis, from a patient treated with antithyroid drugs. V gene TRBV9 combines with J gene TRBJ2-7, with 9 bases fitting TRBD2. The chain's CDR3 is CASSISGGPYEQYF. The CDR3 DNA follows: TGTGCCAGCAGCATAAGCGGGGGGCCCTACGAGCAGTACTTC.